These T cell receptor beta chains were read from a single sample in a study of tumor-infiltrating lymphocytes in primary liver carcinoma. TCRdb called the multiplex PCR reads again in MiXCR, with one record for every CDR3 protein. The table shows some 180,000 distinct CDR3 sequences, with 50% to 75% occurring only once. Sequencing was carried out using peripheral blood. The receptors shown here come from a man aged 35 to 55 with primary liver carcinoma and hepatitis B virus infection. CDR3s include the opening cysteine and the closing phenylalanine or tryptophan. A D gene is named only where the DNA matches it firmly. Clone size is stated in some rows and not others, as once, few, many or a class when expanded.

J gene,V gene,clone size,CDR3 length,D gene,CDR3 protein,CDR3 DNA
TRBJ2-7,TRBV28,.,13,.,CASSFSGSYEQYF,TGTGCCAGCAGTTTTTCTGGCTCCTACGAGCAGTACTTC
TRBJ2-3,TRBV6-2/TRBV6-3,.,17,.,CASIRSLAGSSTNTQYF,TGTGCCAGCATAAGGTCCCTGGCGGGATCGTCCACAAATACGCAGTATTTT
TRBJ1-6,TRBV11-2,.,16,.,CASSLVAQLENSSLHF,TGTGCCAGCAGCCTAGTCGCCCAGCTGGAGAATTCATCCCTCCACTTT
TRBJ2-1,TRBV29-1,.,15,.,CSWGPLRGTYNEQFF,TGTAGCTGGGGGCCCCTACGGGGCACCTACAATGAGCAGTTCTTC
TRBJ2-2,TRBV4-2,once,12,.,CASRISTVELFF,TGTGCCAGCAGAATATCCACCGTGGAGCTGTTTTTT
TRBJ1-4,TRBV4-1,few,14,.,CASSQPGANEKLFF,TGCGCCAGCAGCCAACCTGGGGCTAATGAAAAACTGTTTTTT
TRBJ2-5,TRBV6-5,.,15,.,CASSYSPSPVETQYF,TGTGCCAGCAGTTACTCACCTTCGCCTGTGGAGACCCAGTACTTC
TRBJ1-1,TRBV7-8,.,17,TRBD1,CASSGRQGVLMNTEAFF,TGTGCCAGCAGCGGCCGACAGGGGGTTTTAATGAACACTGAAGCTTTCTTT
TRBJ1-5,TRBV6-1,.,13,.,CASSAGENQPQHF,TGTGCCAGCAGTGCAGGTGAGAATCAGCCCCAGCATTTT
TRBJ2-1,TRBV11-2,.,12,.,CASQGGPNEQFF,TGTGCCAGTCAGGGGGGCCCGAATGAGCAGTTCTTC
TRBJ2-1,TRBV11-2,.,16,TRBD2,CANSLDNGLVMGEHFF,TGTGCCAACAGCTTGGATAACGGACTAGTCATGGGTGAGCACTTCTTC
TRBJ2-6,TRBV6-2/TRBV6-3,.,18,.,CASSEWVDPDSGTNVLTF,TGTGCCAGCAGTGAGTGGGTCGACCCTGACTCTGGGACCAACGTCCTGACTTTC
TRBJ2-7,TRBV12-3/TRBV12-4,once,15,TRBD1,CASTLTGTGRCEQYF,TGTGCCAGCACCCTTACCGGGACAGGGAGGTGCGAGCAGTACTTC
TRBJ2-1,TRBV5-5,.,17,.,CASSWDGGYGSYNEQFF,TGTGCCAGCAGCTGGGACGGAGGCTACGGCTCCTACAATGAGCAGTTCTTC
TRBJ2-7,TRBV4-1,few,14,.,CASSQAGQNYEQYF,TGCGCCAGCAGCCAAGCGGGTCAGAACTACGAGCAGTACTTC
TRBJ2-3,TRBV12-3/TRBV12-4,.,17,TRBD2,CASSFGLSGRGIDTQYF,TGTGCCAGCAGTTTTGGCCTCAGCGGGAGGGGGATAGATACGCAGTATTTT
TRBJ1-1,TRBV10-3,once,15,TRBD1,CAISESRTGVAEAFF,TGTGCCATCAGTGAGTCTCGGACAGGGGTAGCTGAAGCTTTCTTT
TRBJ1-2,TRBV10-3,few,14,.,CAIRGSTEGYGYTF,TGTGCCATCAGAGGGTCGACCGAGGGGTATGGCTACACCTTC
TRBJ2-3,TRBV7-9,.,16,.,CASSSTGAGSRDTQYF,TGTGCCAGCAGCTCCACCGGGGCGGGGAGTCGAGATACGCAGTATTTT
TRBJ2-4,TRBV6-6,.,18,TRBD2,CASSYQASGGLAKNIQYF,TGTGCCAGCAGTTACCAGGCTAGCGGGGGACTAGCCAAAAACATTCAGTACTTC
TRBJ2-1,TRBV11-2,.,16,.,CASSFWRPGSYNEQLF,TGTGCCAGCAGCTTCTGGAGACCCGGCTCCTACAATGAGCAGTTATTC
TRBJ2-3,TRBV11-2,.,17,.,CASSLESGWCRQDTQYF,TGTGCCAGCAGCTTAGAGAGCGGGTGGTGCCGTCAAGATACGCAGTATTTT
TRBJ2-3,TRBV12-3/TRBV12-4,few,15,.,CASSLEVGSTDTQYF,TGTGCCAGCAGTTTAGAGGTCGGAAGCACAGATACGCAGTATTTT
TRBJ2-5,TRBV5-5,few,14,.,CASSWDILQETQYF,TGTGCCAGCAGCTGGGACATCCTTCAAGAGACCCAGTACTTC
TRBJ2-2,TRBV14,few,14,.,CASSPKTWTGELFF,TGTGCCAGCAGCCCCAAAACGTGGACCGGGGAGCTGTTTTTT
TRBJ2-1,TRBV6-6,.,15,.,CASSPPTGIYNEKFF,TGTGCCAGCAGTCCCCCTACAGGGATCTACAATGAGAAGTTCTTC
TRBJ1-4,TRBV11-2,.,14,.,CASSLQGWCEKLFF,TGTGCCAGCAGCTTACAGGGCTGGTGTGAAAAACTGTTTTTT
TRBJ2-2,TRBV11-2,.,16,TRBD1,CASSLTGQGMTGKLLF,TGTGCCAGCAGCTTGACGGGACAGGGAATGACCGGGAAGCTGTTATTT
TRBJ1-5,TRBV28,.,16,.,CASSLGAVHSNQPQHF,TGTGCCAGCAGTTTAGGGGCAGTCCATAGCAATCAGCCCCAGCATTTT
TRBJ2-5,TRBV29-1,few,13,.,CSVAGQMKETQYF,TGCAGCGTTGCAGGACAGATGAAAGAGACCCAGTACTTC
TRBJ2-1,TRBV4-1,.,16,.,CASSPFAGSSYNEQFF,TGCGCCAGCAGCCCCTTTGCGGGGAGCTCCTACAATGAGCAGTTCTTC
TRBJ1-5,TRBV29-1,.,14,TRBD1,CSIVSGGIDQPQHF,TGCAGCATAGTTTCAGGGGGCATCGATCAGCCCCAGCATTTT
TRBJ2-7,TRBV4-2,.,14,TRBD2,CASSPRLAGYEQYF,TGTGCCAGCAGCCCAAGACTAGCGGGCTACGAGCAGTACTTC
TRBJ2-5,TRBV29-1,.,13,TRBD2,CSVARTSRETQYF,TGCAGCGTTGCGAGGACTAGCCGGGAGACCCAGTACTTC
TRBJ2-1,TRBV6-1,.,16,TRBD1,CASSGRDRGQYNEQFF,TGTGCCAGCAGTGGCCGGGACAGGGGGCAATACAATGAGCAGTTCTTC
TRBJ2-5,TRBV5-5,.,11,.,CASSGQETQYF,TGTGCCAGCAGCGGCCAAGAGACCCAGTACTTC
TRBJ2-3,TRBV13,many,13,.,CASSLQQADTQYF,TGTGCCAGCAGCTTACAACAGGCAGATACGCAGTATTTT
TRBJ2-1,TRBV29-1,many,13,TRBD1,CSAFGTGGGEQFF,TGCAGCGCTTTCGGGACAGGGGGCGGAGAGCAGTTCTTC
TRBJ1-2,TRBV7-9,.,14,.,CASSSNPDSYGYTF,TGTGCCAGCAGCTCCAACCCGGACAGCTATGGCTACACCTTC
TRBJ1-6,TRBV5-6,.,13,.,CASSTTTNSPLHF,TGTGCCAGCAGCACGACAACAAATTCACCCCTCCACTTT
TRBJ2-3,TRBV6-5,once,13,.,CASRTSGTDTQYF,TGTGCCAGCAGGACTTCGGGCACAGATACGCAGTATTTT
TRBJ2-1,TRBV6-6,.,14,.,CASSYSRDHNEQFF,TGTGCCAGCAGTTACTCGAGGGACCACAATGAGCAGTTCTTC
TRBJ1-5,TRBV6-1,once,16,.,CASSFAREGGNQPQHF,TGTGCCAGCAGTTTTGCCAGGGAGGGAGGCAATCAGCCCCAGCATTTT
TRBJ1-1,TRBV11-2,.,17,.,CASSPRPVGAMNTEAFF,TGTGCCAGCAGCCCGAGACCAGTTGGTGCAATGAACACTGAAGCTTTCTTT
TRBJ2-1,TRBV11-2,many,17,TRBD2,CASRTGTSGNSYNEQFF,TGTGCCAGCAGGACCGGGACTAGCGGGAACTCCTACAATGAGCAGTTCTTC
TRBJ1-2,TRBV12-3/TRBV12-4,.,13,.,CVSSLGRGGFYTF,TGTGTCAGCAGTTTAGGACGGGGGGGATTCTACACCTTC
TRBJ2-3,TRBV30,once,14,TRBD1,CAWGGQLFTDTQYF,TGTGCCTGGGGGGGACAGTTATTCACAGATACGCAGTATTTT
TRBJ2-5,TRBV10-3,.,12,.,CAISDKTETQYF,TGTGCCATCAGTGATAAAACAGAGACCCAGTACTTC
TRBJ2-7,TRBV30,.,13,TRBD2,CAWSRGGCYEQYF,TGTGCCTGGTCCCGGGGGGGATGTTACGAGCAGTACTTC
TRBJ1-2,TRBV7-8,few,13,.,CASSPGQSGGYTF,TGTGCCAGCAGCCCCGGACAGTCGGGTGGCTACACCTTC
TRBJ2-2,TRBV10-3,.,14,.,CAISGAENTGELFF,TGTGCCATCAGTGGGGCAGAAAACACCGGGGAGCTGTTTTTT
TRBJ2-1,TRBV29-1,many,13,.,CSVEDLRDYEQFF,TGCAGCGTTGAAGATCTCCGGGACTATGAGCAGTTCTTC
TRBJ1-5,TRBV7-8,.,15,.,CTSSLEGQSNQPQHF,TGTACCAGCAGCTTAGAAGGCCAAAGCAATCAGCCCCAACATTTT